Detailed here is one TCR beta chain. The sample is drawn from a study of shared clonotypes between healthy human individuals. The repertoire was sequenced with immunoSEQ multiplex PCR; TCRdb's copy has only in-frame clones and lacks some. The sample shows roughly 1 million clones, about 75% of them seen only once. Sequenced material: memory CD4+ T cells sorted from blood. Subset given: CD45RA-negative fraction. This TCR derives from a man aged 18 to 30 in good health.

The CDR3 sequence: CASRDEGGHGYGYTF. In DNA form, the CDR3 reads TGTGCCAGTAGGGACGAGGGGGGGCACGGCTATGGCTACACCTTC. V gene TRBV19 combines with J gene TRBJ1-2; maybe TRBD1 (6 bases). This CDR3 region has 15 residues. Trimming shortened V by 6 bases and J by 4 bases, and 18 bases separated the two germline ends. Per germline, CDR1 LNHDA and CDR2 SQIVND (reference sequence).